The 25 T cell receptor beta chains in this list originate from one sample, sequenced in a study of T cells in Graves' hyperthyroidism and ophthalmopathy. TCR beta CDR3 region amplification was performed from RNA transcripts. Researchers ran a first-round RT-PCR on the TCR CDR3 using the HTBI primer set. TCRdb used MiXCR to reprocess the multiplex PCR reads, holding one entry per CDR3 protein. In the table there are roughly 420,000 distinct CDR3 sequences, roughly 15% of which are singletons. The sample taken for sequencing was blood. The source is a young woman with Graves' hyperthyroidism.

This clonotype came up many times. The chain links TRBV30 to TRBJ2-3; 7 bases align to TRBD1. This CDR3 region has 14 residues. Trimming took 4 bases from V and 1 from J; bases not matched to a gene: 5. Germline CDR1 GTSNPN, CDR2 SVGIG (reference sequence). The CDR3 sequence: CAWTRGQGTDTQYF. In DNA form, the CDR3 reads TGTGCCTGGACAAGGGGGCAAGGCACAGATACGCAGTATTTT.

The V gene is TRBV6-2 or TRBV6-3, the J gene TRBJ1-1, with D unclear. Germline V gives CDR1 MNHEY, CDR2 SVGEGT. The CDR3 runs to 12 residues. Trimming pared 5 bases from V and 2 bases from J, leaving 6 bases between. In DNA, the CDR3 is TGTGCCAGCAGTAAATTTAACACTGAAGCTTTCTTT. It encodes CASSKFNTEAFF.

The rearrangement links TRBV7-9 to TRBJ2-7; D is possibly TRBD1 (6 bases). The V gene's germline CDR1 is SEHNR and CDR2 FQNEAQ (reference sequence). Trimming cost V 0 bases and J 2 bases, with 11 bases left between them. CDR3 length equals 15 residues. The CDR3 region is CASSLAGALTYEQYF. CDR3 coding DNA: TGTGCCAGCAGCTTAGCGGGGGCCCTTACCTACGAGCAGTACTTC. Full variable domain (outside the CDR3, taken from reference TRBV7-9 and TRBJ2-7): DTGVSQNPRHKITKRGQNVTFRCDPISEHNRLYWYRQTLGQGPEFLTYFQNEAQLEKSRLLSDRFSAERPKGSFSTLEIQRTEQGDSAMYLCASSLAGALTYEQYFGPGTRLTVT.

This clonotype was counted between two and nine times. This chain uses TRBV11-1 with TRBJ2-1; D possibly corresponds to TRBD2 (5 bases). This CDR3 has 15 amino acids. Looked up from germline, CDR1 is SGHAT and CDR2 is FQDESV (reference sequence). V was pared by 5 bases and J by 8 bases, with 19 bases between. This chain's CDR3 is CASSQLASRSDEQFF. The CDR3 coding sequence is TGTGCCAGCAGCCAATTAGCTAGCAGGAGCGATGAGCAGTTCTTC.

This chain joins TRBV25-1 and TRBJ1-3; a weak D match, TRBD1 (5 bases). Between the trimmed V and J ends, which lost 1 base and 3 bases, there was a span of 13 bases. The CDR3 is 16 amino acids. In germline, CDR1 is MGHDK, CDR2 SYGVNS. The DNA for the CDR3 is TGTGCCAGCAGTGAATCCACAGGCCTGCATGGAAACACCATATATTTT. This encodes CASSESTGLHGNTIYF. The complete variable domain, with remaining parts taken from reference TRBV25-1 and TRBJ1-3, reads EADIYQTPRYLVIGTGKKITLECSQTMGHDKMYWYQQDPGMELHLIHYSYGVNSTEKGDLSSESTVSRIRTEHFPLTLESARPSHTSQYLCASSESTGLHGNTIYFGEGSWLTVV.

This clonotype was counted a few times. The chain uses TRBV5-1 and TRBJ2-6, with 9 nucleotides matching TRBD1. Trimming cost V 0 bases and J 0 bases; bases outside gene matches: 7. The CDR3 extends over 19 amino acids. Germline V gene lookup returns CDR1 SGHRS and CDR2 YFSETQ. CDR3 sequence (DNA): TGCGCCAGCAGCTTGGAAGCACAGGGGGCCCTCTCTGGGGCCAACGTCCTGACTTTC. It yields the protein CASSLEAQGALSGANVLTF.

This clonotype was picked up many times. This chain connects TRBV28 to TRBJ2-7; D is unresolved. CDR1 and CDR2 (germline): MDHEN, SYDVKM. V was clipped by 2 bases and J by 4 bases, with 3 bases between them. CDR3 length: 11 residues. The CDR3 DNA sequence: TGTGCCAGCAGTTTACGGTACGAGCAGTACTTC. This encodes CASSLRYEQYF.

This clonotype showed up many times. The genes are TRBV7-8 and TRBJ1-5; weak D call: TRBD1 (5 bases). The germline V gene encodes CDR1 SGHVS and CDR2 FQNEAQ. The ends were cut back, 1 base at V and 3 bases at J, with 16 bases in the middle. This CDR3 comprises 17 residues. The DNA for the CDR3 is TGTGCCAGCAGCTTAGTCCCCGGGACCCAGATCAATCAGCCCCAGCATTTT. This sequence encodes CASSLVPGTQINQPQHF.

The sample holds many counts of this clonotype. CDR3: CASSTRTGNEQFF. The CDR3 DNA is TGTGCCAGCAGCACCCGGACAGGGAATGAGCAGTTCTTC. V gene TRBV11-2 combines with J gene TRBJ2-1, with 8 bases identical to TRBD1. CDR1 and CDR2 from the germline V gene are SGHAT and FQNNGV. V lost 5 bases and J lost 7; bases outside the gene matches: 4. The CDR3 contains 13 residues.

This clonotype was detected many times. The rearrangement uses TRBV28 and TRBJ2-7; D is unclear. This CDR3 comprises 15 residues. The V gene lost 2 bases and the J gene lost 4 bases, with 15 bases spanning the gap. Germline CDR1 and CDR2: MDHEN and SYDVKM. The CDR3 DNA sequence: TGTGCCAGCAGTTTAGGTTGGAGCGTCTCATACGAGCAGTACTTC. This translates into CASSLGWSVSYEQYF.

The rearrangement uses TRBV29-1 and TRBJ1-2; D gene ambiguous. Per the germline V gene, CDR1 is SQVTM and CDR2 is ANQGSEA. The CDR3 has 11 residues. V lost 7 bases and J lost 8, with 14 bases in between. CDR3 bases: TGCAGCGCCGACCTAATCGGGGGCTACACCTTC. Translated, it gives CSADLIGGYTF.

V is TRBV19 and J is TRBJ1-5, with TRBD1 as a possible D gene (6 bases). CDR3 length: 13 amino acids. Trimming took 7 bases from V and 6 from J, leaving 13 bases between them. Germline loops: CDR1 LNHDA, CDR2 SQIVND (reference sequence). The CDR3 region has the DNA TGTGCCAGTATTCGGGGGCTTGGTCAGCCCCAGCATTTT. Its protein is CASIRGLGQPQHF.

This clonotype has a handful of counts. This rearrangement joins TRBV3-1 to TRBJ2-2; a weak D match, TRBD2 (6 bases). Germline CDR1 reads LGHDT; CDR2 reads YNNKEL (reference sequence). This CDR3 has 15 amino acids. Trimming stripped 11 bases from V and 5 bases from J, with 21 bases between. The CDR3 DNA reads TGTGCCGCGGCCTTTAGCGGATCACTAACCGGGGAGCTGTTTTTT. Translation gives CAAAFSGSLTGELFF.

As for this clonotype: One base away lies a much larger clone, so this may be a sequencing read error. The V gene is TRBV27, the J gene TRBJ2-7; D unresolved. The J call is uncertain, as TRBJ2-1 better fits the DNA end. The CDR3 spans 15 residues. Germline V gene lookup returns CDR1 MNHEY and CDR2 SMNVEV (reference sequence). The CDR3 DNA reads TGTGCCAGCAGTTTTAGCCGGGTAACCTCCTACGAGCAGTTCTTC. Translation: CASSFSRVTSYEQFF.

This clonotype was seen only a few times. The chain has TRBV30 and TRBJ1-5, with TRBD1 as a possible D gene (5 bases). Germline CDR1 is GTSNPN and CDR2 is SVGIG (reference sequence). With 5 bases removed from V and 3 bases from J, the gap between germline ends came to 8 bases. The CDR3 has 12 residues. The CDR3 DNA reads as TGTGCCTGGGGGGGATCCAATCAGCCCCAGCATTTT. Translation gives CAWGGSNQPQHF. Using reference TRBV30 and TRBJ1-5 for the parts outside the CDR3, the full variable domain is SQTIHQWPATLVQPVGSPLSLECTVEGTSNPNLYWYRQAAGRGLQLLFYSVGIGQISSEVPQNLSASRPQDRQFILSSKKLLLSDSGFYLCAWGGSNQPQHFGDGTRLSIL.

This clonotype was counted ten times or more. V gene TRBV12-3 or TRBV12-4 combines with J gene TRBJ1-2, with D uncertain. This CDR3 comprises 16 residues. Trimming shortened V by 1 base and J by 3 bases, and 15 bases separated the two germline ends. The CDR3 nucleotides are TGTGCCAGCAGTTTAGTCCCAGCTTTGTCCTACTATGGCTACACCTTC. This sequence encodes CASSLVPALSYYGYTF.

In its sample, this clonotype was seen a few times. This chain joins TRBV7-3 and TRBJ2-2; 8 bases map to TRBD2. The CDR3 is 17 residues long. V was pared by 5 bases and J by 8 bases, with 16 bases of the junction left unmatched. Germline values: CDR1 SGHTA, CDR2 FQGTGA. DNA for the CDR3: TGTGCCAGCAGCCCGTCGCTAGCGGGCAGTTTCTCGGGGGAGCTGTTTTTT. Its protein is CASSPSLAGSFSGELFF.

This clonotype occurred a few times. V gene TRBV28 combines with J gene TRBJ2-2; D is ambiguous. The germline CDR1 and CDR2 sequences are MDHEN and SYDVKM. The CDR3 is 13 residues long. V lost 5 bases and J 6 bases, leaving 10 bases between the germline ends. The CDR3 DNA is TGTGCCAGCAGTCTTTACAGCTCCGGGGAGCTGTTTTTT. It codes for CASSLYSSGELFF. Drawing the rest from reference TRBV28 and TRBJ2-2, the complete variable domain is DVKVTQSSRYLVKRTGEKVFLECVQDMDHENMFWYRQDPGLGLRLIYFSYDVKMKEKGDIPEGYSVSREKKERFSLILESASTNQTSMYLCASSLYSSGELFFGEGSRLTVL.

This clonotype came up many times. The V call is TRBV7-8, the J call TRBJ2-7; D uncertain. This CDR3 region has 15 residues. CDR1 and CDR2 (germline): SGHVS, FQNEAQ. V shed 2 bases and J shed 2 bases, with 13 bases lying between them. The CDR3 DNA reads as TGTGCCAGCAGCTTAACTCCGGACCGCGCCTACGAGCAGTACTTC. It specifies CASSLTPDRAYEQYF.

The rearrangement joins TRBV5-6 to TRBJ1-5; no definite D call. V lost 7 bases and J 3 bases, leaving 14 bases between the germline ends. CDR3 length equals 14 residues. Germline values: CDR1 SGHDT, CDR2 YYEEEE. CDR3 loop: CASAAGTYNQPQHF. As DNA, the CDR3 is TGTGCCAGCGCGGCGGGTACTTACAATCAGCCCCAGCATTTT.

This clonotype was detected many times. V and J are TRBV11-2 and TRBJ2-1; 13 positions match TRBD2. CDR3 length: 15 residues. V was clipped by 10 bases and J by 7 bases; unmatched bases: 10. Germline V gene data show CDR1 as SGHAT and CDR2 as FQNNGV. This CDR3 reads CATQWTSGSANEQFF. CDR3 nucleotide sequence: TGTGCCACCCAATGGACTAGCGGGAGTGCGAATGAGCAGTTCTTC.

About this clonotype: This may be a read error: a much more frequent sequence differs by one nucleotide. V gene TRBV28 combines with J gene TRBJ1-2, with D possibly TRBD1 on 5 matching bases. Trimming removed 10 bases from V and 4 bases from J, with 19 bases in between. CDR1 is MDHEN and CDR2 is SYDVKM in the germline V gene. The CDR3 has 14 residues. The chain's CDR3 is CAITTGTHIYGYTF. The CDR3, as DNA: TGTGCCATCACTACCGGGACGCATATCTATGGCTACACCTTC.

This clonotype was seen at least ten times. The CDR3: CATSDPSWGQGGSGANVLTF. As DNA, the CDR3 is TGTGCCACCAGTGACCCGAGTTGGGGGCAGGGAGGCTCTGGGGCCAACGTCCTGACTTTC. The chain couples TRBV24-1 to TRBJ2-6; D is possibly TRBD1 or TRBD2 (6 bases each). The germline V gene has CDR1 KGHDR and CDR2 SFDVKD. With 4 bases removed from V and 0 bases from J, the gap between germline ends came to 21 bases. CDR3 length: 20 amino acids.

The chain combines TRBV12-3 or TRBV12-4 with TRBJ2-7; 10 nucleotides align to TRBD2. J gave up 0 bases and V 6 bases, and 5 bases lay outside the gene matches. The CDR3 loop spans 15 amino acids. The CDR3 reads CASSGTSENSYEQYF. The CDR3 bases are TGTGCCAGCAGCGGGACTAGCGAAAACTCCTACGAGCAGTACTTC.

This clonotype was observed many times. The V and J genes are TRBV7-2 and TRBJ1-1; D ambiguous. This CDR3 has 14 amino acids. Trimming removed 2 bases at V and 3 bases at J, with 10 bases between. CDR1 is SGHTA and CDR2 is FQGNSA in the germline V gene. DNA of the CDR3: TGTGCCAGCAGCTTACTCTGGACGGACACTGAAGCTTTCTTT. This gives the protein CASSLLWTDTEAFF.